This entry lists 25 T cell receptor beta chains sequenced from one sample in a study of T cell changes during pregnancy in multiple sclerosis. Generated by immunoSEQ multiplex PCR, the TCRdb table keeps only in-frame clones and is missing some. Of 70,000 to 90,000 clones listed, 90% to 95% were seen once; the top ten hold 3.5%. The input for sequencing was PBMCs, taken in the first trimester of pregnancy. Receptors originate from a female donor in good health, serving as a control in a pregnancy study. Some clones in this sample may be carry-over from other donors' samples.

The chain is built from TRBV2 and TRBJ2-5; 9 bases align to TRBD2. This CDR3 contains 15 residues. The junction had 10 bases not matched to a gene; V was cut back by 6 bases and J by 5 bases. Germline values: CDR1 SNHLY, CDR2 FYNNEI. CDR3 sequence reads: CASRRYIAGEETQYF. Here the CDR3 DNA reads TGTGCCAGCAGACGCTATATAGCGGGGGAGGAGACCCAGTACTTC.

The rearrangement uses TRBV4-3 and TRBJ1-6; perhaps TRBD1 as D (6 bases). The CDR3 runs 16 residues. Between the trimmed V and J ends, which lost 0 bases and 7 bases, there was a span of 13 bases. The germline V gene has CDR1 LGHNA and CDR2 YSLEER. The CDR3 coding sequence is TGCGCCAGCAGCCAAGACAGGGGACCCGCGAATTCACCCCTCCACTTT. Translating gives CASSQDRGPANSPLHF.

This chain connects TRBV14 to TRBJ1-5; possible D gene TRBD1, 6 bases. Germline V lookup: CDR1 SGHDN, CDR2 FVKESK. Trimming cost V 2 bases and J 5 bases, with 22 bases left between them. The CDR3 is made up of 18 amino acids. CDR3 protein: CASSQQPSVRGSHQPQHF. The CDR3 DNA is TGTGCCAGCAGCCAACAACCGTCAGTTAGGGGGAGCCATCAGCCCCAGCATTTT.

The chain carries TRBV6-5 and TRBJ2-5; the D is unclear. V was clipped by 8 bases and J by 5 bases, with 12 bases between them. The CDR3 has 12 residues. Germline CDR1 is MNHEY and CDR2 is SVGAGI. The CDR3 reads CASRVGEETQYF. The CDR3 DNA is TGTGCCAGCCGAGTTGGAGAGGAGACCCAGTACTTC.

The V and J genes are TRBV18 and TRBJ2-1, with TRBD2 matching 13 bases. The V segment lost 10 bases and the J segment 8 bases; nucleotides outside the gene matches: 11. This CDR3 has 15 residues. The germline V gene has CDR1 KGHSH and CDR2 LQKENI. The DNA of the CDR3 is TGTGCCACGAAGCCGGGACTAGCGGGGTCCGATGAGCAGTTCTTC. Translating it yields CATKPGLAGSDEQFF.

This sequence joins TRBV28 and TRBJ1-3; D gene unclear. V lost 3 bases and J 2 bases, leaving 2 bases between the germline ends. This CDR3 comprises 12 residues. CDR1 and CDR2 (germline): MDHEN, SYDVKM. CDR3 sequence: CASSFTGNTIYF. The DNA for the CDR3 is TGTGCCAGCAGTTTTACTGGAAACACCATATATTTT.

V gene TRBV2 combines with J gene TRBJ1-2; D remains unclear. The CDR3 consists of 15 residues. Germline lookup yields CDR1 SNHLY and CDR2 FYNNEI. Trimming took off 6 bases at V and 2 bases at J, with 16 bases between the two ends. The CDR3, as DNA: TGTGCCAGCAGGGAGGGAGTGGCCAGCAACTATGGCTACACCTTC. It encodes CASREGVASNYGYTF.

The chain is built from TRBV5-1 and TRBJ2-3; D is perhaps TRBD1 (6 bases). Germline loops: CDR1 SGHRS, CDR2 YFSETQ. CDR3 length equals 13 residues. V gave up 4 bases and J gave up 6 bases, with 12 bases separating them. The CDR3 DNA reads TGCGCCAGCAGCCCGGACCAGGGGGATACGCAGTATTTT. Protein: CASSPDQGDTQYF.

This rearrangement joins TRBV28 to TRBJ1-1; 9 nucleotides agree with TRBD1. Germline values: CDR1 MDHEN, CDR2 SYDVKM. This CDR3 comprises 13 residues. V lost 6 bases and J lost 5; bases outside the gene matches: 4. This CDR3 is CASRDRGPTEAFF. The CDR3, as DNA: TGTGCCAGCAGGGACAGGGGACCAACTGAAGCTTTCTTT.

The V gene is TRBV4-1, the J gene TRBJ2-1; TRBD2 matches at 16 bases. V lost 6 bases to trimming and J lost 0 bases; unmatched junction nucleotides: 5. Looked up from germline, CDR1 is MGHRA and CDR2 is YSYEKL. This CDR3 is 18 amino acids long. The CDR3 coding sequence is TGCGCCAGCAGGGGACTAGCGGGAGGGGCTAGCTCCTACAATGAGCAGTTCTTC. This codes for CASRGLAGGASSYNEQFF.

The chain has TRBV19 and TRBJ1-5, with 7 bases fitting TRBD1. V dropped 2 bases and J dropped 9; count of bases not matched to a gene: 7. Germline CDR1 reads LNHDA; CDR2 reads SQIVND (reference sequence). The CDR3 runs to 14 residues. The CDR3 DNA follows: TGTGCCAGTAGTATACAGGGGGAATTTCGGCCCCAGCATTTT. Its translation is CASSIQGEFRPQHF.

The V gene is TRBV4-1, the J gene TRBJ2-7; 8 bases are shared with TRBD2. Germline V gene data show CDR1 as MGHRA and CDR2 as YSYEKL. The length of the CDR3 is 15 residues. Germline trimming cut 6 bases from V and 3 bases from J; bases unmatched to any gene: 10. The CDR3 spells CASRQIFSGDYEQYF. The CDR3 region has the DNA TGCGCCAGCAGACAGATATTTAGCGGGGACTACGAGCAGTACTTC.

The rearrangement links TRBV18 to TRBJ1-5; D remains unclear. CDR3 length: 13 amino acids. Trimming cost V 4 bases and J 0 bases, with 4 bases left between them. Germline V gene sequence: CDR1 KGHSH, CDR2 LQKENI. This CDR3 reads CASSRDSNQPQHF. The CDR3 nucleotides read TGTGCCAGCTCACGAGATAGCAATCAGCCCCAGCATTTT.

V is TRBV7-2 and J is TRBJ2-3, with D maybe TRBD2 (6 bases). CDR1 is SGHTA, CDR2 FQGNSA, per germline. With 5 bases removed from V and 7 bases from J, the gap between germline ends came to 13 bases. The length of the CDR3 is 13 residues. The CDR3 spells CASSPRRENTQYF. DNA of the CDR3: TGTGCCAGCAGCCCCAGGCGGGAAAATACGCAGTATTTT.

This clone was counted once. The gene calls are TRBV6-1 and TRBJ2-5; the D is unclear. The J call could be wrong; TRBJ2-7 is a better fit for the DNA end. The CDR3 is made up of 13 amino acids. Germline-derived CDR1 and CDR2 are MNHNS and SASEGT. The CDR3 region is CASSERLVYEQYF. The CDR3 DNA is TGTGCCAGCAGTGAAAGGCTAGTCTACGAGCAGTACTTC.

The CDR3 is CASSLAGGWAEAFF. CDR3 sequence (DNA): TGTGCCAGCAGTTTGGCAGGGGGGTGGGCTGAAGCTTTCTTT. The chain is built from TRBV28 and TRBJ1-1; TRBD1 matches 7 bases. Germline V gives CDR1 MDHEN, CDR2 SYDVKM. V shed 3 bases, J shed 6 bases, and the junction held 7 bases outside the gene matches. The CDR3 spans 14 residues.

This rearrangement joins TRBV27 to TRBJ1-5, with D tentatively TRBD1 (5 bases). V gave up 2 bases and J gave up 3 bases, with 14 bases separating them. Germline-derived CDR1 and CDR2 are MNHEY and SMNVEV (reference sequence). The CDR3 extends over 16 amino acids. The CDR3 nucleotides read TGTGCCAGCAGTTTAGGGGCAGGAACTACCAATCAGCCCCAGCATTTT. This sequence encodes CASSLGAGTTNQPQHF.

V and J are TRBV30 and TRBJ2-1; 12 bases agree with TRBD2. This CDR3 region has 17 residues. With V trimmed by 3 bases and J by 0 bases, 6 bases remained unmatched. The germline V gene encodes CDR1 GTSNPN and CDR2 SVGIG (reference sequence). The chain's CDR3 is CAWRRLAGGSSYNEQFF. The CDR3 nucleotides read TGTGCCTGGAGGAGGCTAGCGGGAGGGAGCTCCTACAATGAGCAGTTCTTC.

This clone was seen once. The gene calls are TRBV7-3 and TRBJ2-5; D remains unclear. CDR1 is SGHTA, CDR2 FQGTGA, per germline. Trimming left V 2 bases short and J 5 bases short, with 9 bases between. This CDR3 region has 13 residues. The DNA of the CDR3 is TGTGCCAGCAGCTTATCCGAGGCGGAGACCCAGTACTTC. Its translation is CASSLSEAETQYF.

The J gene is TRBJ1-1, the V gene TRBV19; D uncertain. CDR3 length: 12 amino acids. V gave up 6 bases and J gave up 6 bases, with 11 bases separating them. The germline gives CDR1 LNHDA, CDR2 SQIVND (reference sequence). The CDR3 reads CASRGGRAEAFF. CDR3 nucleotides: TGTGCCAGTAGAGGAGGGCGGGCTGAAGCTTTCTTT.

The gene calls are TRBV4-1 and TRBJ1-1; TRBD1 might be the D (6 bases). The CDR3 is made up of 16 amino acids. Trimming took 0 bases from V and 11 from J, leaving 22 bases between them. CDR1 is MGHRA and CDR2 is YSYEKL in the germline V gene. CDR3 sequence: CASSQDFQGIISAAFF. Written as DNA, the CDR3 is TGCGCCAGCAGCCAAGATTTCCAGGGGATTATCAGTGCGGCTTTCTTT.

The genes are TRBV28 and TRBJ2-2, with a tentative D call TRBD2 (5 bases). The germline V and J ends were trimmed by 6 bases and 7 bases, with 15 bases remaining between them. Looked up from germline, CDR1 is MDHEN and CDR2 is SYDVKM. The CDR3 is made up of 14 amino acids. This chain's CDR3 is CASSVGNLLGELFF. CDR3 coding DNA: TGTGCCAGCAGCGTCGGGAATCTACTCGGGGAGCTGTTTTTT.

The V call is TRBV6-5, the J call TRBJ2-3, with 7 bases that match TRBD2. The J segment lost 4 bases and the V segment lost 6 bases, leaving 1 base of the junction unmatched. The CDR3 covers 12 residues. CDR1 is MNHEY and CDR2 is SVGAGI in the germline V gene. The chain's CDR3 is CASRGGADTQYF. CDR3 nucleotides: TGTGCCAGCAGGGGGGGGGCAGATACGCAGTATTTT.

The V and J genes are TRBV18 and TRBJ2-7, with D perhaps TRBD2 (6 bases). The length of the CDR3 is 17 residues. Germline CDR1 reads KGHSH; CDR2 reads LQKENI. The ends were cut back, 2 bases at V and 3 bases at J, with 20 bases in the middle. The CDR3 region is CASSPRGGQFPFYEQYF. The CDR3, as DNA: TGTGCCAGCTCACCAAGAGGAGGGCAGTTCCCCTTCTACGAGCAGTACTTC.

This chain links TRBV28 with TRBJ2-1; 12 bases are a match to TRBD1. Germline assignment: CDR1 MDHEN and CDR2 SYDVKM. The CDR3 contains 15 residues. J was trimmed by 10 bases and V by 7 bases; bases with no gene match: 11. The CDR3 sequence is CASTRLGTGGNEQFF. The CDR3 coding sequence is TGTGCCAGCACCCGACTCGGGACAGGGGGCAACGAGCAGTTCTTC.